The rows below give T cell receptor beta chains drawn from one sample of a study of T cell responses to AZD1222 COVID-19 vaccine. Method: immunoSEQ multiplex PCR; TCRdb's copy keeps in-frame clones and lacks some. Here the sample spans about 260,000 clones, approximately 95% being singletons. Sequenced here: peripheral blood, sampled on day 0 of AZD1222 vaccination. These receptors were collected from an adult in good health. CDR3s leave out the opening cysteine and the closing phenylalanine or tryptophan.

CDR3aa | j_gene | v_gene
SATPSDSGNTIY | TRBJ1-3 | TRBV29-1
ASTLEGRVTEAF | TRBJ1-1 | TRBV2
ASSLGGGTEAF | TRBJ1-1 | TRBV28
ASSQVIGDTEAF | TRBJ1-1 | TRBV3-1/TRBV3-2
ASSRTGDFLREQY | TRBJ2-7 | TRBV7-8
ASSPPGHLGGEQF | TRBJ2-1 | TRBV3-1/TRBV3-2
ASSTPKAGRNEKLF | TRBJ1-4 | TRBV19
ASSLAGTSEHNEQF | TRBJ2-1 | TRBV7-2
ASSVGVGGYT | TRBJ1-2 | TRBV9
ASSFGTGDYEQY | TRBJ2-7 | TRBV7-2
ASSALQLIPYEQY | TRBJ2-7 | TRBV2
ASSPSLGNTIY | TRBJ1-3 | TRBV7-9
ASSQAGRGYT | TRBJ1-2 | TRBV4-2
ASSWGSPNQPQH | TRBJ1-5 | TRBV7-2
ASSLVAGADQETQY | TRBJ2-5 | TRBV5-4
ASGTGSYEQY | TRBJ2-7 | TRBV7-6
ASSLAGGHEQY | TRBJ2-7 | TRBV5-1
ATSRSGRNTEAF | TRBJ1-1 | TRBV15
SASRDGNTIY | TRBJ1-3 | TRBV20-1
ASSSRTGTGNGGYT | TRBJ1-2 | TRBV21-1
ASSRSGTRGTDTQY | TRBJ2-3 | TRBV4-1
ASSLKGNTIY | TRBJ1-3 | TRBV28
ASSHPTKGLNSPLH | TRBJ1-6 | TRBV4-1
ASSLRDRGEAF | TRBJ1-1 | TRBV28
ASKRSEGLETQY | TRBJ2-5 | TRBV5-1
ASNRDPSGNTIY | TRBJ1-3 | TRBV6-6
ASSLGRNTIY | TRBJ1-3 | TRBV28
ASSRTENTEAF | TRBJ1-1 | TRBV18
ASSPEGVGPVQETQY | TRBJ2-5 | TRBV6-2/TRBV6-3
ASSYTPGQGSPLH | TRBJ1-6 | TRBV27
ASSVQGDDTEAF | TRBJ1-1 | TRBV9
ASSHEVAGYT | TRBJ1-2 | TRBV3-1/TRBV3-2
ATSRPGLLNQPQH | TRBJ1-5 | TRBV15
AWSARGLNGYT | TRBJ1-2 | TRBV30
ASRLSGSSYEQY | TRBJ2-7 | TRBV19
ASRVGGANVLT | TRBJ2-6 | TRBV19
ASSLTGKYSPLH | TRBJ1-6 | TRBV7-3
ASSAQQGLSSGAF | TRBJ1-1 | TRBV2
ASSLGQGATEAF | TRBJ1-1 | TRBV27
ATSENGELF | TRBJ2-2 | TRBV24-1
ASSSAGGMFGYT | TRBJ1-2 | TRBV27
ASSQVRNEQY | TRBJ2-7 | TRBV3-1/TRBV3-2
ASSTDINYGYT | TRBJ1-2 | TRBV5-5
ASSLRSAGGPDTQY | TRBJ2-3 | TRBV7-8
ASINDSGYNSPLH | TRBJ1-6 | TRBV2
ASSQVGQGDYEQY | TRBJ2-7 | TRBV4-2
ASSPRTGPLYGYT | TRBJ1-2 | TRBV18
ASSRQGNYGYT | TRBJ1-2 | TRBV6-2/TRBV6-3
ASSQPGRNTEAF | TRBJ1-1 | TRBV4-2
ATDRGLNTGELF | TRBJ2-2 | TRBV15
ASSRDETGELF | TRBJ2-2 | TRBV19